This T cell receptor beta chain came from a study of T cell responses to AZD1222 COVID-19 vaccine. Regarding the study as a whole: Spike-wide coverage was observed for vaccine-associated CD4 TCRs, with dominant responses at 160-218 and 743-854. The donor cohort was predominantly white British with a female majority, and clonal diversity may have been underestimated.

This clone has just a few counts. The antigen is not known. Assay used: immunoSEQ multiplex PCR; TCRdb lists only in-frame clones, some missing. The table lists about 93,000 clones, just under 90% of them singletons, with 2.5% to 3% in the top ten. The CDR3 runs to 13 residues. Germline lookup yields CDR1 SGHDN and CDR2 FVKESK. The germline V and J ends were trimmed by 1 base and 5 bases, with 8 bases remaining between them. The sequences come from peripheral blood, collected on day 0 of MenACWY control vaccination. This sequence joins TRBV14 and TRBJ1-1; D remains unclear. This clonotype was sampled from an adult in good health. The CDR3 coding sequence is TGTGCCAGCAGCCAAGTATGGCAGACTGAAGCTTTCTTT. Protein: CASSQVWQTEAFF.